This T cell receptor beta chain was sequenced in a study of blood T cell repertoires in COVID-19. The V end was cut by 3 bases, the J end by 1 base, with 5 bases between. The length of the CDR3 is 13 residues. Germline CDR1 reads ENHRY; CDR2 reads SYGVKD. Sequencing used immunoSEQ multiplex PCR; TCRdb keeps in-frame clones, though not all of them. This table has 150,000 to 200,000 clones, over 75% appearing once. Recruitment covered about two dozen US areas and drew participants whose ages spanned about 18 to 89 years. Cohort placement rested on clinical history that participants reported themselves. Sequenced material: PBMCs or T cells enriched from blood (not recorded which). The TCR comes from a woman between 18 and 30 years old who had recovered from COVID-19. The chain has TRBV10-3 and TRBJ2-3; D is perhaps TRBD2 (5 bases). The CDR3 bases are TGTGCCATCAGTGACGGGGGCACAGATACGCAGTATTTT. Protein sequence: CAISDGGTDTQYF.